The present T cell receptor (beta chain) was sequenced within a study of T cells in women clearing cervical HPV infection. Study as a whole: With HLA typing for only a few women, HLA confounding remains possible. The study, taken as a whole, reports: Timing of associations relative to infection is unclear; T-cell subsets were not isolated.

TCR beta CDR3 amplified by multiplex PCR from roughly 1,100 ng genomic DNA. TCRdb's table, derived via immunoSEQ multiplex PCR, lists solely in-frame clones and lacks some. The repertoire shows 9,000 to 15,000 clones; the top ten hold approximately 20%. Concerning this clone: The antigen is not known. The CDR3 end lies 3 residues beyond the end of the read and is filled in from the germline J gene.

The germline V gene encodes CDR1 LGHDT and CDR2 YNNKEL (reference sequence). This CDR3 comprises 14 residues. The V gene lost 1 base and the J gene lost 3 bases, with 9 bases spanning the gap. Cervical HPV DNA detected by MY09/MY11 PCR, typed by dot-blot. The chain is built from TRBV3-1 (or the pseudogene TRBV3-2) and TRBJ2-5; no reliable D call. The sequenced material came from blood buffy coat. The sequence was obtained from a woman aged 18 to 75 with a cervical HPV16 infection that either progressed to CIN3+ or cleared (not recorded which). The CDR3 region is CASSQGVAEETQYF. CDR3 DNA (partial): TGTGCCAGCAGCCAAGGTGTGGCAGAAGAGACC.